This T cell receptor (beta chain) is from a study of T cell responses to AZD1222 COVID-19 vaccine. Study observations and caveats: Nearly half of spike-specific TCRs reportedly go after variant regions that carry no mutations. The CD4 TCRs associated with vaccination extended across spike and predominated at 160-218 and 743-854.

Details on this clone: The target antigen is unknown.

This CDR3 has 14 residues. Trimming removed 0 bases from V and 3 bases from J, with 9 bases in between. Germline V gives CDR1 LNHDA, CDR2 SQIVND (reference sequence). Clones were sequenced by immunoSEQ multiplex PCR, and TCRdb holds only the in-frame ones, with some missing. The profile shows 150,000 to 200,000 clones, around 87% of them singletons. Sequencing was performed on peripheral blood, taken on day 0 of MenACWY control vaccination. This clonotype was sampled from an adult in good health. The chain couples TRBV19 to TRBJ2-7; TRBD2 is a possible D gene (6 bases). The CDR3 DNA reads as TGTGCCAGTAGTATAGATCGACTAGGCTACGAGCAGTACTTC. Amino acids: CASSIDRLGYEQYF.